This TCR beta chain is drawn from a study of cytomegalovirus exposure and HLA in healthy donors. PCR amplification relied on 60 Vbeta primers (plus 13 Jbeta primers). TCRdb's table, derived via immunoSEQ multiplex PCR, lists solely in-frame clones and lacks some. The sample carries around 200,000 clones, about 85% recorded once. To note about this clone: The antigen is undetermined.

The CDR3 sequence is 13 residues long. V was clipped by 4 bases and J by 4 bases; unmatched bases: 0. Germline CDR1 MNHEY, CDR2 SMNVEV (reference sequence). General observations from the study: Another analysis was done later, and it associated roughly 15,000 TCR beta sequences with HLA alleles at 0.05 false discovery rate. The likely origin of a cluster of highly shared sequence variants was a sequencing artifact.

This sequence joins TRBV27 and TRBJ2-5; TRBD2 matches 10 bases. The sample consisted of PBMCs. This clonotype was obtained from a woman in her fifties or sixties in good health and CMV-seropositive. Written as DNA, the CDR3 is TGTGCCAGCAGTTCTAGCGGGGGAGAGACCCAGTACTTC. This encodes CASSSSGGETQYF.